This T cell receptor (beta chain) is from a study of control samples from healthy donors and cancer patients. The CDR3 totals 17 residues. Germline CDR1 MGHRA, CDR2 YSYEKL. J lost 2 bases, V lost 2 bases, and 8 bases had no gene match. The assay was immunoSEQ multiplex PCR, and TCRdb's table has in-frame clones only and misses some. In the table there are 120,000 to 150,000 clones, about nine tenths of which are singletons. Source material: blood. The source is a man aged 25-45 years in good health. V usage is TRBV4-1 and J usage is TRBJ2-3; the match to TRBD2 covers 9 bases. CDR3 in amino acids: CASSQLGLAQPTDTQYF. CDR3 bases: TGCGCCAGCAGCCAATTGGGACTAGCACAACCCACAGATACGCAGTATTTT.